The 16 T cell receptor beta chains presented below share a single source sample, sequenced in a study of OX40 agonist ivuxolimab in advanced cancers. Using immunoSEQ multiplex PCR, the repertoire was profiled, and TCRdb retains in-frame clones only, with some absent. The sample has roughly 32,000 clones, roughly 80% seen once; the top ten hold less than 20%. Sample: CD4+ or CD8+ T cells sorted from blood, taken in a trial of the OX40 agonist ivuxolimab. These receptors were obtained from an adult with an advanced solid tumor such as melanoma, head and neck, liver or kidney cancer.

V usage is TRBV7-2 and J usage is TRBJ1-2; 8 bases fit TRBD1. The germline CDR1 and CDR2 sequences are SGHTA and FQGNSA. The trim removed 5 bases at V and 8 bases at J, leaving 10 bases unmatched. The CDR3 consists of 14 residues. CDR3 nucleotides: TGTGCCAGCAGCAATCAGGGGGCGCAGAAAGGCTACACCTTC. Its protein product is CASSNQGAQKGYTF.

This clone was observed once. The chain joins TRBV2 to TRBJ1-5, with D perhaps matching TRBD1 (6 bases). The germline gives CDR1 SNHLY, CDR2 FYNNEI. The CDR3 length is 13 residues. V was shortened by 5 bases and J by 3 bases, with 8 bases between the two germline ends. The CDR3 protein is CASSWTANQPQHF. CDR3 sequence (DNA): TGTGCCAGCAGTTGGACAGCCAATCAGCCCCAGCATTTT. The whole variable domain, filled in from reference TRBV2 and TRBJ1-5, reads EPEVTQTPSHQVTQMGQEVILRCVPISNHLYFYWYRQILGQKVEFLVSFYNNEISEKSEIFDDQFSVERPDGSNFTLKIRSTKLEDSAMYFCASSWTANQPQHFGDGTRLSIL.

The V call is TRBV7-2, the J call TRBJ2-2; D is tentatively TRBD1 or TRBD2 (5 bases each). Trimming left V 4 bases short and J 0 bases short, with 9 bases between. CDR3 length equals 15 residues. Germline values: CDR1 SGHTA, CDR2 FQGNSA. The CDR3 sequence: CASSWDAANTGELFF. The DNA for the CDR3 is TGTGCCAGCAGCTGGGACGCGGCGAACACCGGGGAGCTGTTTTTT. Full variable domain (remainder filled in from reference TRBV7-2 and TRBJ2-2): GAGVSQSPSNKVTEKGKDVELRCDPISGHTALYWYRQSLGQGLEFLIYFQGNSAPDKSGLPSDRFSAERTGGSVSTLTIQRTQQEDSAVYLCASSWDAANTGELFFGEGSRLTVL.

V and J are TRBV9 and TRBJ2-3, with 9 bases fitting TRBD2. This CDR3 is built from 15 residues. Germline V gene sequence: CDR1 SGDLS, CDR2 YYNGEE. The V segment lost 7 bases and the J segment 4 bases; nucleotides outside the gene matches: 10. The CDR3 coding sequence is TGTGCCAGCGGCGGGGCGGGGGGGCCATCAGATACGCAGTATTTT. This encodes CASGGAGGPSDTQYF.

The count of this clone is one. This chain joins TRBV4-1 and TRBJ2-7; 11 bases align to TRBD1. The CDR3 is made up of 15 amino acids. V shed 4 bases and J 4 bases; nucleotides not matched to a gene: 6. Germline CDR1 is MGHRA and CDR2 is YSYEKL. In DNA, the CDR3 is TGCGCCAGCAGCCTAGCTGGACAGGGGGCTTACGAGCAGTACTTC. It encodes CASSLAGQGAYEQYF.

The V and J genes are TRBV6-1 and TRBJ1-4; D is possibly TRBD1 (6 bases). This CDR3 is 16 amino acids long. Germline-derived CDR1 and CDR2 are MNHNS and SASEGT. Between the trimmed V and J ends, which lost 4 bases and 8 bases, there was a span of 20 bases. For the CDR3, the DNA is TGTGCCAGCAGTGGAACAGGGTTTTGGAGGGACGAAAAACTGTTTTTT. As protein: CASSGTGFWRDEKLFF.

V and J are TRBV6-5 and TRBJ2-7, with D possibly TRBD2 on 5 matching bases. There are 13 residues in the CDR3. Trimming removed 2 bases from V and 4 bases from J, with 9 bases in between. The germline CDR1 and CDR2 sequences are MNHEY and SVGAGI. CDR3 in amino acids: CASSYGETYEQYF. CDR3 bases: TGTGCCAGCAGTTACGGGGAGACTTACGAGCAGTACTTC.

CDR3: CASSNRDRSNTGELFF. CDR3 DNA: TGTGCCAGCAGCAATAGGGACAGGTCAAACACCGGGGAGCTGTTTTTT. V is TRBV13 and J is TRBJ2-2, with 8 positions matching TRBD1. There are 16 residues in the CDR3. After removal of 5 bases from V and 2 bases from J, the junction contained 7 bases not matched to a gene. Germline values: CDR1 PRHDT, CDR2 FYEKMQ (reference sequence).

The count of this clone is one. The chain couples TRBV28 to TRBJ1-1, with 7 bases matching TRBD1. The germline gives CDR1 MDHEN, CDR2 SYDVKM. The CDR3 contains 15 residues. The junction had 7 bases not matched to a gene; V was cut back by 5 bases and J by 1 base. CDR3 loop: CASSIARQGNTEAFF. The CDR3 DNA reads TGTGCCAGCAGTATCGCCCGACAGGGGAACACTGAAGCTTTCTTT.

This chain uses TRBV28 with TRBJ1-3; tentative D call: TRBD1 (5 bases). V was clipped by 5 bases and J by 0 bases, with 20 bases between them. The length of the CDR3 is 18 residues. Germline V CDR1 and CDR2: MDHEN, SYDVKM. The CDR3 reads CASSPPPGRRISGNTIYF. Written as DNA, the CDR3 is TGTGCCAGCAGTCCCCCGCCGGGGCGGCGAATCTCTGGAAACACCATATATTTT.

The chain recombines TRBV2 with TRBJ2-1; 9 positions agree with TRBD2. The length of the CDR3 is 15 residues. Germline lookup yields CDR1 SNHLY and CDR2 FYNNEI. With V trimmed by 3 bases and J by 8 bases, 8 bases remained unmatched. CDR3 sequence reads: CASSDRRGGLYEQFF. CDR3 sequence (DNA): TGTGCCAGCAGTGATAGGCGGGGGGGCTTGTATGAGCAGTTCTTC.

The DNA for the CDR3 is TGTGCCTGGAGCGCCGGACAGGGGGCGCGGGGCTACACCTTC. The encoded protein is CAWSAGQGARGYTF. The chain couples TRBV30 to TRBJ1-2, with 11 bases lining up with TRBD1. This CDR3 contains 14 residues. The V gene's germline CDR1 is GTSNPN and CDR2 SVGIG (reference sequence). J lost 8 bases, V lost 3 bases, and 8 bases had no gene match.

Turning to this clone: At one boundary the junction diverges from the germline segment, which might be a read error. This chain links TRBV6-1 with TRBJ1-5; the D is unclear. In germline, CDR1 is MNHNS, CDR2 SASEGT. The CDR3 has 14 amino acids. As DNA, the CDR3 is TGTACCAGCAGTGAAGAGGTTGGGGATCAGCCCCAGCATTTT. It encodes CTSSEEVGDQPQHF.

The chain has TRBV13 and TRBJ1-3, with D hard to call. The CDR3 runs 15 residues. Germline CDR1 and CDR2: PRHDT and FYEKMQ (reference sequence). Deletions cut 7 bases from V and 1 base from J, with 14 bases between. The CDR3 spells CASNSSWGSGNTIYF. The DNA for the CDR3 is TGTGCCAGCAACTCATCCTGGGGTTCTGGAAACACCATATATTTT.

The gene calls are TRBV6-5 and TRBJ2-3; D is undetermined. V was shortened by 10 bases and J by 0 bases, with 17 bases between the two germline ends. The CDR3 is 15 residues long. The germline CDR1 and CDR2 sequences are MNHEY and SVGAGI. The CDR3 reads CATSKAAPSTDTQYF. CDR3 sequence (DNA): TGTGCCACCTCAAAGGCGGCCCCTAGCACAGATACGCAGTATTTT.

The chain carries TRBV27 and TRBJ2-3, with D possibly TRBD2 on 5 matching bases. Per germline, CDR1 MNHEY and CDR2 SMNVEV (reference sequence). Trimming took 8 bases from V and 0 from J, leaving 15 bases between them. The CDR3 totals 15 residues. In DNA form, the CDR3 reads TGTGCCAGCGGAAAAGGAGGTGGTAGCACAGATACGCAGTATTTT. Encoded protein: CASGKGGGSTDTQYF.